This T cell receptor beta chain stems from a study of blood T cells in healthy people across ages. Overall study findings and caveats: Diversity was higher, and naive CD4+ cells more numerous, in long-lived donors than in aged donors.

The table lists this clonotype with a few counts. Its antigen remains unknown. Germline V lookup: CDR1 MNHEY, CDR2 SVGAGI. V lost 5 bases and J lost 0, with 10 bases in between. This CDR3 contains 14 residues. Together with a sample-barcoded 5' primer, a J-beta primer mix was included in a second PCR lasting about 7 to 11 cycles. MiXCR, run by TCRdb on the 5' RACE reads, gives a single entry per CDR3 protein. This table holds some 800,000 distinct CDR3 sequences, about 25% found once. These same records also appear under a second study, on T cells of mothers and their children.

Input material: blood. V and J are TRBV6-5 and TRBJ2-5; D might be TRBD1 (5 bases). The TCR comes from a boy younger than 18 in good health. In DNA form, the CDR3 reads TGTGCCAGCAGTAACAGGCAGTACCAAGAGACCCAGTACTTC. This sequence encodes CASSNRQYQETQYF.